The rows below give T cell receptor beta chains drawn from one sample of a study of shared clonotypes between healthy human individuals. Profiled with immunoSEQ multiplex PCR; TCRdb holds only in-frame clones, not every one. The sample includes about 2.1 million clones, 85% to 95% of them seen just once. Sequencing was performed on naive CD8+ T cells from PBMCs. These TCRs come from a man younger than 30 in good health. Some clones in this sample may be carry-over from other donors' samples. Each CDR3 is given without its conserved first and last residue.

V gene	CDR3 protein
TRBV5-1	ASSRRTSGYQETQY
TRBV7-8	ASKRDPRAYEQY
TRBV9	ASSQGTATSTDTQY
TRBV7-9	ASSLGQGALGYT
TRBV5-1	ASSLEAGGTYEQY
TRBV25-1	ASSFSGSYVGDTQY
TRBV30	AWSGTSGLSETQY
TRBV9	ASSVDRGGDYQETQY
TRBV10-3	AISGIRDNTDTQY
TRBV7-9	ASSPSGRVYEQY
TRBV27	ASSFVGVREQY
TRBV27	ASSSGRARTDTQY
TRBV27	ASSTFRGDTQY
TRBV28	ASSPPLKINQPQH
TRBV18	ASSPIGSYNEQF
TRBV15	ATSVGQGGQETQY
TRBV4-1	ASSQTPDTQY
TRBV7-2	ASSLWTASGNIQY
TRBV19	ASSITASGSYEQY
TRBV11-2	ASSLVGPTQF
TRBV7-9	ASTTGGTRDEQF
TRBV27	ASRPGVWRGANVLT
TRBV15	ATSRRGVGTGELF
TRBV6-5	ASSYSGDTTEAF
TRBV14	ASSQARITEAF